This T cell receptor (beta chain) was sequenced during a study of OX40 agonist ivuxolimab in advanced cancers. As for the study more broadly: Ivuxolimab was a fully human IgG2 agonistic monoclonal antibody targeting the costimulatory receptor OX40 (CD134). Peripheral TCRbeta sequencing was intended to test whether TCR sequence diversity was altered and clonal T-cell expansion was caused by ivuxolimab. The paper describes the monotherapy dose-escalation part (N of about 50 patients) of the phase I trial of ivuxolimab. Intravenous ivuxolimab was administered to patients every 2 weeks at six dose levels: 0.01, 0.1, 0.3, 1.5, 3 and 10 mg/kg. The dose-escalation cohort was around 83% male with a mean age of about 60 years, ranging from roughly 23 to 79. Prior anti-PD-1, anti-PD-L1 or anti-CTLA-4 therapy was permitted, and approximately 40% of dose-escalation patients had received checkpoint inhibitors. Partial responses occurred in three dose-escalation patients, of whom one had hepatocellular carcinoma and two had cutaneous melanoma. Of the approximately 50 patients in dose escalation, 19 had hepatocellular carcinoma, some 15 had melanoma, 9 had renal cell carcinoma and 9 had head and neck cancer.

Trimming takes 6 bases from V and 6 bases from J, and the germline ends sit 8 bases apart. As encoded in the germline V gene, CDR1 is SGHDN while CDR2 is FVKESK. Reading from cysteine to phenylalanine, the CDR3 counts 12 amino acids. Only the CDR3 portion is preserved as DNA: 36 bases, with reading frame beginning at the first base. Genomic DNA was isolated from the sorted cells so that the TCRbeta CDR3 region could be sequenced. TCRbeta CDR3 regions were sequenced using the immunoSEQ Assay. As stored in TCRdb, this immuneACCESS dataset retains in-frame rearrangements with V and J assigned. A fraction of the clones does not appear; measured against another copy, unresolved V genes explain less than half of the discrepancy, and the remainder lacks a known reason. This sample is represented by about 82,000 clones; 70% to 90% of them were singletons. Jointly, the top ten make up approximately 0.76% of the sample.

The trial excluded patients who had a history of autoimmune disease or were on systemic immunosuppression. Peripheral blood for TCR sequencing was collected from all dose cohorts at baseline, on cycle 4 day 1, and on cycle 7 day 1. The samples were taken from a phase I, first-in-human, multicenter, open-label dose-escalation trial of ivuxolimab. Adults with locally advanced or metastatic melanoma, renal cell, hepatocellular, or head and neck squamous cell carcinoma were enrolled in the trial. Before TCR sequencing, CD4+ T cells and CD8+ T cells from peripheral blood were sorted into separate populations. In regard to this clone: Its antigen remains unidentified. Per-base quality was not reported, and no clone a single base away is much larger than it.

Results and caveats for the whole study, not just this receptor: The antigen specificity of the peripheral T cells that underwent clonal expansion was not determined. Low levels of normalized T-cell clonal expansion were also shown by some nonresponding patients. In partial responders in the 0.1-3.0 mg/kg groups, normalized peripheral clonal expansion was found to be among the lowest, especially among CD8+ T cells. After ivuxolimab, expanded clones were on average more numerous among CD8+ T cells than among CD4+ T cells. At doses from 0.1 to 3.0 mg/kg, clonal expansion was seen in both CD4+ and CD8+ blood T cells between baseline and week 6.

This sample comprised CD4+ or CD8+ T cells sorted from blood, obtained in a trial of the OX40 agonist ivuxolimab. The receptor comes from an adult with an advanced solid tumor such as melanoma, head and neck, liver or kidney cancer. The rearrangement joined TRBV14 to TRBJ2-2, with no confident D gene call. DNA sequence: TGTGCCAGCAGTCCTAGGTCCGGGGAGCTGTTTTTT. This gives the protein CASSPRSGELFF.